These 4 T cell receptor beta chains originate from one sample sequenced in a study of shared clonotypes between healthy human individuals. The table came from immunoSEQ multiplex PCR; TCRdb's copy has only in-frame clones and leaves some out. The sample has approximately 1,000,000 clones, 75% to 80% seen once. The sequenced sample was memory CD4+ T cells from PBMCs. As to subset: CD45RA-negative fraction. The receptors come from a man between 18 and 35 years old in good health. Some clones in this sample may be carry-over from other donors' samples.

This clone occurred a few times. The sample carries other DNA sequences with the same CDR3. V usage is TRBV28 and J usage is TRBJ2-7; D remains unclear. CDR1 and CDR2 (germline): MDHEN, SYDVKM. With 6 bases removed from V and 2 bases from J, the gap between germline ends came to 8 bases. This CDR3 is built from 12 residues. In nucleotides, the CDR3 is TGTGCCAGCAGAGGGCCCACCTACGAGCAGTACTTC. Encoded protein: CASRGPTYEQYF.

The rearrangement links TRBV18 to TRBJ1-3; 8 positions agree with TRBD1. V shed 4 bases and J 6 bases; nucleotides not matched to a gene: 11. Germline V gives CDR1 KGHSH, CDR2 LQKENI. CDR3 length: 16 amino acids. CDR3 in DNA: TGTGCCAGCTCACAAGAACAGGGGGTCGGACTAAACACCATATATTTT. It is translated as CASSQEQGVGLNTIYF.

This clone was counted between two and nine times. The chain carries TRBV18 and TRBJ1-3, with 7 bases lining up with TRBD1. This CDR3 comprises 13 residues. Germline V CDR1 and CDR2: KGHSH, LQKENI. J lost 4 bases, V lost 3 bases, and 0 bases had no gene match. The CDR3 DNA sequence: TGTGCCAGCTCACCGGGACAGGGAAACACCATATATTTT. Translation gives CASSPGQGNTIYF.

The chain has TRBV28 and TRBJ1-1; no clear D. Trimming shortened V by 6 bases and J by 4 bases, and 9 bases separated the two germline ends. Germline V lookup: CDR1 MDHEN, CDR2 SYDVKM. This CDR3 spans 12 amino acids. CDR3 DNA: TGTGCCAGCAGGCAGCCGGCCACTGAAGCTTTCTTT. Translated: CASRQPATEAFF.